Listed here are 18 T cell receptor beta chains from one sample, sequenced in a study of T cell responses to AZD1222 COVID-19 vaccine. Sequencing was performed with immunoSEQ multiplex PCR; in TCRdb, only in-frame clones are kept and a portion is missing. The sample has roughly 85,000 clones, over 75% seen once. Sequencing used peripheral blood, obtained on day 0 of MenACWY control vaccination. The receptors originated from an adult in good health.

The rearrangement joins TRBV6-5 to TRBJ1-5; D is unclear. The germline V and J ends were trimmed by 8 bases and 9 bases, with 17 bases remaining between them. The CDR3 extends over 13 amino acids. CDR1 is MNHEY and CDR2 is SVGAGI in the germline V gene. The CDR3: CASGNSAAGPQHF. Here the CDR3 DNA reads TGTGCCAGCGGTAACTCGGCGGCGGGGCCCCAGCATTTT.

The chain links TRBV6-4 to TRBJ2-3; TRBD2 agrees at 11 bases. This CDR3 has 17 amino acids. V was pared by 4 bases and J by 4 bases, with 10 bases of the junction left unmatched. The V gene's germline CDR1 is MRHNA and CDR2 SNTAGT. CDR3 in amino acids: CASSVSPTSGGSDTQYF. The CDR3 nucleotides are TGTGCCAGCAGTGTGAGCCCAACTAGCGGGGGCTCAGATACGCAGTATTTT.

J is TRBJ1-1 and V is TRBV5-1; no reliable D call. Germline V gene sequence: CDR1 SGHRS, CDR2 YFSETQ. This CDR3 has 13 residues. The germline V and J ends were trimmed by 1 base and 3 bases, with 7 bases remaining between them. The CDR3 region has the DNA TGCGCCAGCAGCTTGAGGGTGGACACTGAAGCTTTCTTT. As protein: CASSLRVDTEAFF.

This CDR3 reads CASSPTGTSGGADTQYF. CDR3 bases: TGCGCCAGCAGCCCGACCGGGACTAGCGGGGGGGCAGATACGCAGTATTTT. The gene calls are TRBV4-1 and TRBJ2-3; TRBD2 matches 16 bases. Germline values: CDR1 MGHRA, CDR2 YSYEKL. This CDR3 is 17 amino acids long. Trimming at V came to 4 bases and at J to 4 bases, leaving 5 bases not matched to a gene.

The chain combines TRBV28 with TRBJ1-1; the match to TRBD1 covers 8 bases. The germline V gene has CDR1 MDHEN and CDR2 SYDVKM. After removal of 6 bases from V and 8 bases from J, the junction contained 5 bases not matched to a gene. The CDR3 contains 12 residues. The CDR3 nucleotides are TGTGCCAGCAGGGCAGGGGGCGAAGAAGCTTTCTTT. It encodes CASRAGGEEAFF.

The genes are TRBV7-9 and TRBJ1-1; D is ambiguous. Germline V lookup: CDR1 SEHNR, CDR2 FQNEAQ (reference sequence). The V gene lost 2 bases and the J gene lost 1 base, with 8 bases spanning the gap. CDR3 length equals 14 residues. In nucleotides, the CDR3 is TGTGCCAGCAGCTTATATGGCGGGAACACTGAAGCTTTCTTT. As protein: CASSLYGGNTEAFF.

In its sample, this clone was seen once. The chain has TRBV11-1 and TRBJ2-7; TRBD1 agrees at 7 bases. The CDR3 is made up of 14 amino acids. Germline V gene sequence: CDR1 SGHAT, CDR2 FQDESV (reference sequence). After removal of 5 bases from V and 5 bases from J, the junction contained 9 bases not matched to a gene. CDR3 loop: CASSPDRVIHEQYF. The CDR3 region has the DNA TGTGCCAGCAGCCCCGACAGGGTGATCCACGAGCAGTACTTC. The full variable domain, completed using reference TRBV11-1 and TRBJ2-7, is EAEVAQSPRYKITEKSQAVAFWCDPISGHATLYWYRQILGQGPELLVQFQDESVVDDSQLPKDRFSAERLKGVDSTLKIQPAELGDSAMYLCASSPDRVIHEQYFGPGTRLTVT.

The V call is TRBV7-9, the J call TRBJ2-3, with TRBD1 as a possible D gene (6 bases). The germline V and J ends were trimmed by 5 bases and 0 bases, with 15 bases remaining between them. The germline gives CDR1 SEHNR, CDR2 FQNEAQ (reference sequence). CDR3 length: 16 residues. As DNA, the CDR3 is TGTGCCAGCAGCCCGTACAGGGAGACGAGCACAGATACGCAGTATTTT. It specifies CASSPYRETSTDTQYF.

J is TRBJ1-5 and V is TRBV19, with no clear D. V was cut by 2 bases and J by 0 bases, with 8 bases left in between. This CDR3 has 15 amino acids. Germline V gene sequence: CDR1 LNHDA, CDR2 SQIVND (reference sequence). The CDR3 DNA is TGTGCCAGTAGTATATCCGTCCTTAGCAATCAGCCCCAGCATTTT. It yields the protein CASSISVLSNQPQHF.

This sequence joins TRBV9 and TRBJ2-3; unclear D gene. Per the germline V gene, CDR1 is SGDLS and CDR2 is YYNGEE. Trimming removed 0 bases at V and 4 bases at J, with 12 bases between. The CDR3 is 15 residues long. CDR3 residues: CASSVVTGGPDTQYF. The CDR3 DNA reads as TGTGCCAGCAGCGTAGTTACCGGTGGCCCAGATACGCAGTATTTT.

The J gene is TRBJ1-1, the V gene TRBV5-3; D uncertain. TRBV5-3 is annotated as an ORF whose role is uncertain. The CDR3 is 17 amino acids. Trimming cost V 0 bases and J 2 bases, with 17 bases left between them. The CDR3 coding sequence is TGTGCCAGAAGCTTGGCTCGTGCCTCCTGCGGTAACACTGAAGCTTTCTTT. Residues: CARSLARASCGNTEAFF.

The V call is TRBV19, the J call TRBJ1-6; TRBD1 is a possible D gene (6 bases). The CDR3 is 16 amino acids. The ends were cut back, 4 bases at V and 8 bases at J, with 18 bases in the middle. The germline gives CDR1 LNHDA, CDR2 SQIVND (reference sequence). The CDR3 DNA is TGTGCCAGTAGTACAGTCACCACAGGGATGGATTCACCCCTCCACTTT. This sequence encodes CASSTVTTGMDSPLHF.

The J gene is TRBJ1-4, the V gene TRBV5-1, with 9 positions matching TRBD1. The length of the CDR3 is 15 residues. V was clipped by 0 bases and J by 7 bases; unmatched bases: 4. CDR1 SGHRS and CDR2 YFSETQ come from the germline V gene. Written as DNA, the CDR3 is TGCGCCAGCAGCTTGGATTGGACAGGGGCTGAAAAACTGTTTTTT. Protein sequence: CASSLDWTGAEKLFF. Full variable domain (missing parts from reference TRBV5-1 and TRBJ1-4): KAGVTQTPRYLIKTRGQQVTLSCSPISGHRSVSWYQQTPGQGLQFLFEYFSETQRNKGNFPGRFSGRQFSNSRSEMNVSTLELGDSALYLCASSLDWTGAEKLFFGSGTQLSVL.

The rearrangement joins TRBV7-2 to TRBJ1-4; 7 bases map to TRBD1. Trimming took 3 bases from V and 4 from J; bases not matched to a gene: 11. The CDR3 contains 17 residues. Germline CDR1 SGHTA, CDR2 FQGNSA. The CDR3 sequence is CASSLRGPRVLNEKLFF. The DNA for the CDR3 is TGTGCCAGCAGCTTGAGGGGGCCCAGAGTACTTAATGAAAAACTGTTTTTT.

The chain uses TRBV11-3 and TRBJ2-3; D assignment may be TRBD1 or TRBD2 (5 bases each). Germline V CDR1 and CDR2: SGHNT, YENEEA. Trimming took off 4 bases at V and 1 base at J, with 15 bases between the two ends. There are 16 residues in the CDR3. CDR3 coding DNA: TGTGCCAGCAGCTCCGGTCGGGGCAGGGGCACAGATACGCAGTATTTT. Protein: CASSSGRGRGTDTQYF.

The chain couples TRBV11-2 to TRBJ1-2, with 7 bases aligning to TRBD1. CDR1 and CDR2 (germline): SGHAT, FQNNGV. The length of the CDR3 is 16 residues. The V segment lost 1 base and the J segment 1 base; nucleotides outside the gene matches: 6. The CDR3 sequence is CASSLGGGQVNYGYTF. The CDR3 DNA is TGTGCCAGCAGCTTAGGGGGAGGACAGGTTAACTATGGCTACACCTTC.

This clone was observed a few times. The V and J genes are TRBV7-2 and TRBJ2-3, with D possibly being TRBD2 (6 bases). The V gene lost 0 bases and the J gene lost 4 bases, with 8 bases spanning the gap. This CDR3 contains 14 residues. Germline V gene sequence: CDR1 SGHTA, CDR2 FQGNSA. CDR3: CASSLAEGADTQYF. CDR3 coding DNA: TGTGCCAGCAGCTTAGCGGAGGGAGCAGATACGCAGTATTTT.

The V gene is TRBV5-1, the J gene TRBJ1-2; TRBD1 agrees at 10 bases. Germline V gives CDR1 SGHRS, CDR2 YFSETQ. Losses at the gene ends were 4 bases for V and 3 bases for J; bases not matched to a gene: 9. This CDR3 is built from 16 residues. The CDR3 is CASSRTGGVEDYGYTF. The CDR3 nucleotides are TGCGCCAGCAGCCGGACAGGGGGGGTTGAAGACTATGGCTACACCTTC.